This TCR beta chain came from a study of blood T cell repertoires in COVID-19. Germline-derived CDR1 and CDR2 are LNHDA and SQIVND (reference sequence). Germline trimming cut 8 bases from V and 1 base from J; bases unmatched to any gene: 10. The length of the CDR3 is 15 residues. Clones were read by immunoSEQ multiplex PCR, and TCRdb kept only the in-frame ones, dropping some. The sample contains around 270,000 clones, around 81% of which appear only once. The sequence was collected from a person between 65 and 79 years old with COVID-19, enrolled during active disease. The chain has TRBV19 and TRBJ2-5; 7 bases map to TRBD1. Sequenced material: peripheral blood. The CDR3 reads CASASRGQPQETQYF. CDR3 DNA: TGTGCCAGTGCCTCAAGGGGACAGCCCCAAGAGACCCAGTACTTC.